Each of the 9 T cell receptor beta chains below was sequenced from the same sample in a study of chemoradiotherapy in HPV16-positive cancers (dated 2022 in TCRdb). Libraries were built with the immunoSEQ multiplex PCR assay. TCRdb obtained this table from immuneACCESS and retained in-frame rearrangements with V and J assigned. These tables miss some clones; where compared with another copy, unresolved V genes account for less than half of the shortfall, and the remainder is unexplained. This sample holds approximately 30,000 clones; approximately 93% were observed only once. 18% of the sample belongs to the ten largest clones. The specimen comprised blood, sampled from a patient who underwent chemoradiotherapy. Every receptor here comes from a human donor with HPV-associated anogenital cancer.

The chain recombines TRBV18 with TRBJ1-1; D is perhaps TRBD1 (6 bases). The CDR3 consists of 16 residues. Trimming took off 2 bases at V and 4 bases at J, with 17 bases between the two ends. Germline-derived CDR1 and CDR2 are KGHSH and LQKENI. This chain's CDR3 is CASSPAGGAKRTEAFF. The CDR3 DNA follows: TGTGCCAGCTCACCAGCTGGGGGGGCAAAGCGCACTGAAGCTTTCTTT.

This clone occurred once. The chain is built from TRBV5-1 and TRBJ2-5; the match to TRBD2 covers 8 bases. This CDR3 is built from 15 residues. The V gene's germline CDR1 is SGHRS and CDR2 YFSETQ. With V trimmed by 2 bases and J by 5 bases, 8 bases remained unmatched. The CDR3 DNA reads TGCGCCAGCAGCTTTGCCGGGAGGGCCAGGGAGACCCAGTACTTC. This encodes CASSFAGRARETQYF.

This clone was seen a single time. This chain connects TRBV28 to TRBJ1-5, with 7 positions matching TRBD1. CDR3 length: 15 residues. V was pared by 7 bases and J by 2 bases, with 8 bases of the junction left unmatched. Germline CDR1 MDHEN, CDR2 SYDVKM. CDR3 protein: CASTTTGEGNQPQHF. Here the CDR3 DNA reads TGTGCCAGCACTACCACAGGGGAGGGCAATCAGCCCCAGCATTTT.

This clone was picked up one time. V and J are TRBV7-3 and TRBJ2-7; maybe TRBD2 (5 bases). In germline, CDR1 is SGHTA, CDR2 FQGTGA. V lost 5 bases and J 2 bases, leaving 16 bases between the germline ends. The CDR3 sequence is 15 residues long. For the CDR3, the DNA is TGTGCCAGCAGCCCGTCTCTCGGGGTCCCCTACGAGCAGTACTTC. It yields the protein CASSPSLGVPYEQYF.

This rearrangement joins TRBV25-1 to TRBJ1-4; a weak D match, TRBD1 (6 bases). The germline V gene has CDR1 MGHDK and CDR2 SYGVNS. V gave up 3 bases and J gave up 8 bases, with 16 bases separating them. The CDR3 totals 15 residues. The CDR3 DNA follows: TGTGCCAGCAGTGACATCGGACAGCGGGACGAAAAACTGTTTTTT. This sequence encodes CASSDIGQRDEKLFF.

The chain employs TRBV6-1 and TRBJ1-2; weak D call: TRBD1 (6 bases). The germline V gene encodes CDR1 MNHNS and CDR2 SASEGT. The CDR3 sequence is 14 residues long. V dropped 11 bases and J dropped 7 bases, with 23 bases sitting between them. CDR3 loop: CAGSGGHEVGGYTF. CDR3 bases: TGTGCCGGCTCCGGGGGGCATGAGGTCGGTGGCTACACCTTC.

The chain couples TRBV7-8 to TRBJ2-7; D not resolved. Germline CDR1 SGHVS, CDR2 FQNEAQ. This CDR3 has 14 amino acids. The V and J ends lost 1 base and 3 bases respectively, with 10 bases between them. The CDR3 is CASSLEYMGYEQYF. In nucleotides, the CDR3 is TGTGCCAGCAGCTTAGAGTATATGGGCTACGAGCAGTACTTC.

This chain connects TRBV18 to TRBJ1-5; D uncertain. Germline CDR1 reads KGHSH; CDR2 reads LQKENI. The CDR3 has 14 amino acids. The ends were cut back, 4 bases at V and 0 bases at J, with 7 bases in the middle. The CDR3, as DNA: TGTGCCAGCTCACTAGACTATAGCAATCAGCCCCAGCATTTT. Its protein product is CASSLDYSNQPQHF.

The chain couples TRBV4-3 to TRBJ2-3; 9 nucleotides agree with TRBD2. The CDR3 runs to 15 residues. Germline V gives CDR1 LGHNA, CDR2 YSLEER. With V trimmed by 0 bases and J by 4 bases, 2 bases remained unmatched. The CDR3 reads CASSQDRGGADTQYF. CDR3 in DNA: TGCGCCAGCAGCCAAGATCGCGGGGGGGCAGATACGCAGTATTTT.